These T cell receptor beta chains were read from a single sample in a study of radiotherapy plus CTLA-4 blockade in lung cancer. Only in-frame clones appear in the TCRdb table, and some are missing; sequencing was by immunoSEQ multiplex PCR. The data hold 40,000 to 45,000 clones, with 70% to 80% observed a single time. Source: peripheral blood, taken from a patient treated with radiotherapy plus ipilimumab. The receptors derive from a human donor with non-small cell lung cancer who had stable disease on radiotherapy plus ipilimumab. The CDR3 runs from the conserved cysteine through the conserved F or W. Each record gives: V gene, J gene, D gene, clone size, CDR3 protein, CDR3 DNA. The D gene is left open where the match is weak. For some rows the clone size is stated as once, few or many, or as a class when expanded; others skip it.

V gene: TRBV5-8
J gene: TRBJ2-5
D gene: TRBD2
clone size: -
CDR3 protein: CASSLGLAMETQYF
CDR3 DNA: TGTGCCAGCAGCTTGGGACTAGCGATGGAGACCCAGTACTTC

V gene: TRBV5-1
J gene: TRBJ1-6
D gene: -
clone size: once
CDR3 protein: CASSPLLNSPLHF
CDR3 DNA: TGCGCCAGCAGCCCCTTATTGAATTCACCCCTCCACTTT

V gene: TRBV29-1
J gene: TRBJ1-2
D gene: -
clone size: -
CDR3 protein: CSVATAYGYTF
CDR3 DNA: TGCAGCGTTGCGACAGCCTATGGCTACACCTTC

V gene: TRBV5-1
J gene: TRBJ2-7
D gene: TRBD1
clone size: -
CDR3 protein: CASRVGTGGFEQYF
CDR3 DNA: TGCGCCAGCAGGGTTGGGACAGGGGGCTTCGAGCAGTACTTC

V gene: TRBV10-3
J gene: TRBJ2-1
D gene: -
clone size: -
CDR3 protein: CAINQNNEQFF
CDR3 DNA: TGTGCCATCAATCAGAACAATGAGCAGTTCTTC

V gene: TRBV7-9
J gene: TRBJ2-7
D gene: -
clone size: -
CDR3 protein: CASSLRSRSSPGEQYF
CDR3 DNA: TGTGCCAGCAGCTTACGATCCAGGTCGTCCCCCGGCGAGCAGTACTTC

V gene: TRBV11-2
J gene: TRBJ2-7
D gene: -
clone size: -
CDR3 protein: CASKNSPGMGYEQYF
CDR3 DNA: TGTGCCAGCAAAAATAGCCCCGGGATGGGCTACGAGCAGTACTTC

V gene: TRBV13
J gene: TRBJ2-1
D gene: -
clone size: once
CDR3 protein: CASSGPGGREQFF
CDR3 DNA: TGTGCCAGCAGCGGCCCAGGGGGGCGGGAGCAGTTCTTC

V gene: TRBV19
J gene: TRBJ2-5
D gene: TRBD2
clone size: few
CDR3 protein: CASSAWTGGETQYF
CDR3 DNA: TGTGCCAGTAGTGCCTGGACCGGGGGGGAGACCCAGTACTTC

V gene: TRBV6-1
J gene: TRBJ2-1
D gene: -
clone size: few
CDR3 protein: CASSERYWAEQFF
CDR3 DNA: TGTGCCAGCAGTGAACGGTACTGGGCCGAGCAGTTCTTC

V gene: TRBV12-5
J gene: TRBJ2-3
D gene: -
clone size: once
CDR3 protein: CASGLILDGSASTDTQYF
CDR3 DNA: TGTGCTAGTGGTTTGATACTTGACGGTAGCGCTAGCACAGATACGCAGTATTTT

V gene: TRBV28
J gene: TRBJ1-1
D gene: TRBD1
clone size: -
CDR3 protein: CASSLGGGKAEAFF
CDR3 DNA: TGTGCCAGCAGTTTAGGAGGGGGCAAGGCTGAAGCTTTCTTT

V gene: TRBV6-5
J gene: TRBJ1-2
D gene: -
clone size: -
CDR3 protein: CASSPDRFNYGYTF
CDR3 DNA: TGTGCCAGCAGTCCCGACAGATTCAACTATGGCTACACCTTC

V gene: TRBV7-8
J gene: TRBJ2-7
D gene: TRBD1
clone size: -
CDR3 protein: CASSLAGQGEYEQYF
CDR3 DNA: TGTGCCAGCAGCTTAGCGGGACAGGGGGAATACGAGCAGTACTTC

V gene: TRBV4-1
J gene: TRBJ1-2
D gene: -
clone size: many
CDR3 protein: CASSQGDTSFYGYTF
CDR3 DNA: TGCGCCAGCAGCCAAGGGGACACGAGCTTCTATGGCTACACCTTC

V gene: TRBV18
J gene: TRBJ1-1
D gene: TRBD1
clone size: once
CDR3 protein: CASSPIEGATEAFF
CDR3 DNA: TGTGCCAGCTCACCGATAGAGGGGGCGACTGAAGCTTTCTTT

V gene: TRBV15
J gene: TRBJ1-6
D gene: TRBD1
clone size: -
CDR3 protein: CATSISGGLSPLHF
CDR3 DNA: TGTGCCACCAGCATCTCAGGGGGCCTTTCACCCCTCCACTTT

V gene: TRBV7-9
J gene: TRBJ1-5
D gene: TRBD1
clone size: few
CDR3 protein: CASSGDRDQPQHF
CDR3 DNA: TGTGCCAGCAGCGGCGACAGGGATCAGCCCCAGCATTTT

V gene: TRBV4-1
J gene: TRBJ1-4
D gene: -
clone size: -
CDR3 protein: CASSHQKNEKLFF
CDR3 DNA: TGCGCCAGCAGCCACCAGAAAAATGAAAAACTGTTTTTT

V gene: TRBV11-3
J gene: TRBJ2-5
D gene: TRBD2
clone size: -
CDR3 protein: CASSLTGGIETQYF
CDR3 DNA: TGTGCCAGCAGCTTAACGGGGGGAATAGAGACCCAGTACTTC

V gene: TRBV11-2
J gene: TRBJ2-7
D gene: TRBD1
clone size: -
CDR3 protein: CASSPNGQGRNYEQYF
CDR3 DNA: TGTGCCAGCAGCCCAAACGGACAGGGTAGGAACTACGAGCAGTACTTC

V gene: TRBV9
J gene: TRBJ1-5
D gene: -
clone size: -
CDR3 protein: CASSVGWADYNQPQHF
CDR3 DNA: TGTGCCAGCAGCGTAGGTTGGGCAGACTACAATCAGCCCCAGCATTTT

V gene: TRBV2
J gene: TRBJ2-2
D gene: TRBD2
clone size: -
CDR3 protein: CASTGTSGRTGELFF
CDR3 DNA: TGTGCCAGCACCGGGACTAGCGGGCGCACCGGGGAGCTGTTTTTT

V gene: TRBV10-3
J gene: TRBJ2-5
D gene: -
clone size: -
CDR3 protein: CAIGGGGETQYF
CDR3 DNA: TGTGCCATCGGTGGGGGCGGAGAGACCCAGTACTTC

V gene: TRBV28
J gene: TRBJ1-2
D gene: -
clone size: -
CDR3 protein: CASSLYPESYGYTF
CDR3 DNA: TGTGCCAGCAGTTTATACCCGGAGTCGTATGGCTACACCTTC

V gene: TRBV11-3
J gene: TRBJ2-3
D gene: -
clone size: -
CDR3 protein: CASSSRGNKEGGTDTQYF
CDR3 DNA: TGTGCCAGCAGCTCGAGAGGGAACAAGGAGGGTGGGACAGATACGCAGTATTTT

V gene: TRBV5-1
J gene: TRBJ2-6
D gene: -
clone size: -
CDR3 protein: CASSSLTGSGANVLTF
CDR3 DNA: TGCGCCAGCAGCTCGTTAACAGGGTCCGGGGCCAACGTCCTGACTTTC

V gene: TRBV29-1
J gene: TRBJ2-7
D gene: -
clone size: -
CDR3 protein: CSVLSSYEQYF
CDR3 DNA: TGCAGCGTACTTTCCTCCTACGAGCAGTACTTC

V gene: TRBV5-6
J gene: TRBJ2-3
D gene: -
clone size: once
CDR3 protein: CASSHRTDTDTQYF
CDR3 DNA: TGTGCCAGCAGCCATCGGACAGACACAGATACGCAGTATTTT

V gene: TRBV18
J gene: TRBJ2-7
D gene: -
clone size: -
CDR3 protein: CASSATWSSYEQYF
CDR3 DNA: TGTGCCAGCTCGGCTACTTGGAGCTCCTACGAGCAGTACTTC

V gene: TRBV2
J gene: TRBJ2-7
D gene: -
clone size: -
CDR3 protein: CASSESVTGQPFYEQYF
CDR3 DNA: TGTGCCAGCAGTGAATCCGTTACGGGACAACCCTTTTACGAGCAGTACTTC

V gene: TRBV7-7
J gene: TRBJ2-3
D gene: TRBD1
clone size: -
CDR3 protein: CASSSTGSTDTQYF
CDR3 DNA: TGTGCCAGCAGTTCGACAGGGAGCACAGATACGCAGTATTTT

V gene: TRBV5-4
J gene: TRBJ1-4
D gene: -
clone size: -
CDR3 protein: CASGDRDNNEKLFF
CDR3 DNA: TGTGCCAGCGGGGATCGGGACAACAATGAAAAACTGTTTTTT

V gene: TRBV6-1
J gene: TRBJ2-5
D gene: -
clone size: -
CDR3 protein: CASSEVYGETQYF
CDR3 DNA: TGTGCCAGCAGTGAAGTTTACGGAGAGACCCAGTACTTC

V gene: TRBV7-9
J gene: TRBJ2-3
D gene: TRBD1
clone size: -
CDR3 protein: CASSSTGGSTDTQYF
CDR3 DNA: TGTGCCAGCAGCTCTACAGGGGGAAGCACAGATACGCAGTATTTT

V gene: TRBV10-2
J gene: TRBJ2-6
D gene: TRBD1
clone size: -
CDR3 protein: CASSLTGGASGANVLTF
CDR3 DNA: TGCGCCAGCAGTCTAACAGGGGGCGCGTCTGGGGCCAACGTCCTGACTTTC

V gene: TRBV2
J gene: TRBJ1-5
D gene: -
clone size: once
CDR3 protein: CASSVGAGNQPQHF
CDR3 DNA: TGTGCCAGCAGTGTTGGGGCGGGCAATCAGCCCCAGCATTTT

V gene: TRBV5-1
J gene: TRBJ2-5
D gene: TRBD2
clone size: few
CDR3 protein: CASSFGGGGSQETQYF
CDR3 DNA: TGCGCCAGCAGCTTTGGCGGGGGGGGGTCCCAAGAGACCCAGTACTTC

V gene: TRBV18
J gene: TRBJ1-4
D gene: -
clone size: -
CDR3 protein: CASSPMGGTNEKLFF
CDR3 DNA: TGTGCCAGCTCACCGATGGGAGGCACTAATGAAAAACTGTTTTTT

V gene: TRBV5-6
J gene: TRBJ2-7
D gene: -
clone size: -
CDR3 protein: CASSLLESSYEQYF
CDR3 DNA: TGTGCCAGCAGCTTGCTGGAGTCCTCCTACGAGCAGTACTTC

V gene: TRBV28
J gene: TRBJ2-7
D gene: TRBD2
clone size: -
CDR3 protein: CTISGGELPYEQYF
CDR3 DNA: TGTACCATAAGCGGGGGGGAATTACCCTACGAGCAGTACTTC

V gene: TRBV2
J gene: TRBJ2-5
D gene: -
clone size: -
CDR3 protein: CASKAGGETQYF
CDR3 DNA: TGTGCCAGCAAGGCTGGGGGGGAGACCCAGTACTTC

V gene: TRBV5-1
J gene: TRBJ2-7
D gene: -
clone size: -
CDR3 protein: CASSLVGSRSYEQYF
CDR3 DNA: TGCGCCAGCAGCTTGGTTGGCTCCCGCTCCTACGAGCAGTACTTC

V gene: TRBV9
J gene: TRBJ2-5
D gene: TRBD2
clone size: -
CDR3 protein: CASSPPRGGLETQYF
CDR3 DNA: TGTGCCAGCAGCCCTCCCCGGGGGGGGCTTGAGACCCAGTACTTC

V gene: TRBV10-1
J gene: TRBJ2-7
D gene: TRBD1
clone size: few
CDR3 protein: CASSEGQGGARDEQYF
CDR3 DNA: TGCGCCAGCAGTGAAGGTCAAGGGGGCGCGAGAGACGAGCAGTACTTC

V gene: TRBV11-2
J gene: TRBJ2-5
D gene: -
clone size: -
CDR3 protein: CASSSPLRDQETQYF
CDR3 DNA: TGTGCCAGCAGCTCACCTCTGCGGGACCAAGAGACCCAGTACTTC

V gene: TRBV6-1
J gene: TRBJ2-5
D gene: TRBD2
clone size: -
CDR3 protein: CASSEALAGVPQEETQYF
CDR3 DNA: TGTGCCAGCAGTGAAGCCCTAGCGGGGGTTCCGCAGGAAGAGACCCAGTACTTC

V gene: TRBV5-4
J gene: TRBJ2-7
D gene: TRBD2
clone size: -
CDR3 protein: CASSPGLTYEQYF
CDR3 DNA: TGTGCCAGCAGCCCGGGACTAACGTACGAGCAGTACTTC

V gene: TRBV30
J gene: TRBJ2-7
D gene: -
clone size: -
CDR3 protein: CAWSVKAAHRYEQYF
CDR3 DNA: TGTGCCTGGAGTGTAAAAGCGGCACACCGATACGAGCAGTACTTC

V gene: TRBV5-4
J gene: TRBJ2-7
D gene: TRBD2
clone size: -
CDR3 protein: CASSLVRGSGYYSTYEQYF
CDR3 DNA: TGTGCCAGCAGCTTAGTACGCGGTAGCGGGTACTATTCGACCTACGAGCAGTACTTC

V gene: TRBV5-1
J gene: TRBJ2-7
D gene: -
clone size: -
CDR3 protein: CASRDSLISYEQYF
CDR3 DNA: TGCGCCAGCAGAGACAGCCTGATATCCTACGAGCAGTACTTC

V gene: TRBV19
J gene: TRBJ1-1
D gene: -
clone size: -
CDR3 protein: CASSEAAVWGGMNTEAFF
CDR3 DNA: TGTGCCAGTAGTGAGGCGGCGGTGTGGGGCGGAATGAACACTGAAGCTTTCTTT

V gene: TRBV6-6
J gene: TRBJ1-1
D gene: -
clone size: -
CDR3 protein: CASRLRQEAFF
CDR3 DNA: TGCGCCAGCAGATTGAGACAGGAAGCTTTCTTT

V gene: TRBV30
J gene: TRBJ1-4
D gene: TRBD1
clone size: -
CDR3 protein: CAWSVLRGGTADEKLFF
CDR3 DNA: TGTGCCTGGAGTGTACTGAGAGGCGGGACAGCTGATGAAAAACTGTTTTTT

V gene: TRBV11-3
J gene: TRBJ2-7
D gene: -
clone size: -
CDR3 protein: CASSFRGVARSYEQYF
CDR3 DNA: TGTGCCAGCAGTTTCAGGGGGGTAGCGAGGTCCTACGAGCAGTACTTC

V gene: TRBV19
J gene: TRBJ1-2
D gene: TRBD1
clone size: -
CDR3 protein: CASSKGQDYGYTF
CDR3 DNA: TGTGCCAGTAGTAAGGGACAGGACTATGGCTACACCTTC

V gene: TRBV5-4
J gene: TRBJ2-3
D gene: TRBD1
clone size: -
CDR3 protein: CASSLGTGAATDTQYF
CDR3 DNA: TGTGCCAGCAGCTTGGGGACAGGGGCCGCCACAGATACGCAGTATTTT

V gene: TRBV5-1
J gene: TRBJ1-3
D gene: TRBD1
clone size: -
CDR3 protein: CASSSTGTESGNTIYF
CDR3 DNA: TGCGCCAGCAGCTCCACCGGGACAGAATCTGGAAACACCATATATTTT

V gene: TRBV30
J gene: TRBJ1-1
D gene: -
clone size: -
CDR3 protein: CAWRPGFNTEAFF
CDR3 DNA: TGTGCCTGGAGGCCAGGGTTTAACACTGAAGCTTTCTTT

V gene: TRBV7-8
J gene: TRBJ2-5
D gene: -
clone size: once
CDR3 protein: CASSIQKETQYF
CDR3 DNA: TGTGCCAGCAGCATCCAAAAAGAGACCCAGTACTTC